The 30 T cell receptor beta chains below all came from one sample that was sequenced in a study of beta chain features in type 1 diabetes. All of the isolated RNA was reverse transcribed, so expressed TCRB transcripts were sequenced. Sequencing was performed with immunoSEQ multiplex PCR; in TCRdb, only in-frame clones are kept and a portion is missing. The profile shows under 350,000 clones, 7% to 9% of them singletons. Source material: central memory CD4+ T cells from blood. These receptors were obtained from a woman under 30 in good health.

In this sample, this clone turned up a few times. V is TRBV4-3 and J is TRBJ2-1, with D possibly being TRBD1 or TRBD2 (5 bases each). V lost 0 bases to trimming and J lost 2 bases, with 8 bases between them. CDR1 LGHNA and CDR2 YSLEER come from the germline V gene. The CDR3 sequence is 15 residues long. This chain's CDR3 is CASSQEVGPYNEQFF. The DNA of the CDR3 is TGCGCCAGCAGCCAAGAGGTGGGACCCTACAATGAGCAGTTCTTC.

This clone has only a few counts. J is TRBJ2-7 and V is TRBV5-6; no firm D call. This CDR3 contains 13 residues. V was trimmed by 4 bases and J by 4 bases, leaving 12 bases between them. The germline V gene has CDR1 SGHDT and CDR2 YYEEEE. In DNA form, the CDR3 reads TGTGCCAGCAGCCCTGGTCCCTTTTACGAGCAGTACGTC. As protein: CASSPGPFYEQYV.

This clone has just a few counts. V usage is TRBV19 and J usage is TRBJ2-5; 9 bases match TRBD1. This CDR3 contains 15 residues. J lost 6 bases, V lost 3 bases, and 8 bases had no gene match. Germline V gives CDR1 LNHDA, CDR2 SQIVND (reference sequence). Here the CDR3 reads CASSIDRGMLKTQYF. CDR3 DNA: TGTGCCAGTAGTATCGACAGGGGGATGTTGAAGACCCAGTACTTC.

This clone occurred a few times. The chain recombines TRBV9 with TRBJ2-1, with D perhaps TRBD2 (6 bases). Germline V lookup: CDR1 SGDLS, CDR2 YYNGEE. V gave up 6 bases and J gave up 1 base, with 11 bases separating them. The CDR3 runs to 14 residues. The CDR3 loop reads CASTPEGSYNEQFF. CDR3 coding DNA: TGTGCCAGCACTCCGGAGGGTTCCTACAATGAGCAGTTCTTC.

V is TRBV5-1 and J is TRBJ1-3; a weak D match, TRBD1 (5 bases). Trimming pared 4 bases from V and 1 base from J, leaving 12 bases between. The CDR3 runs to 15 residues. From germline, CDR1 is SGHRS and CDR2 YFSETQ. The CDR3 loop reads CASSPTEESGNTIYF. CDR3 DNA: TGCGCCAGCAGCCCGACAGAAGAATCTGGAAACACCATATATTTT.

This sequence joins TRBV6-1 and TRBJ2-3; 9 nucleotides match TRBD2. The CDR3 consists of 18 residues. The germline gives CDR1 MNHNS, CDR2 SASEGT. V gave up 4 bases and J gave up 2 bases; unmatched junction bases: 13. The CDR3 loop reads CASSGESPSGALTDTQYF. The CDR3 DNA is TGTGCCAGCAGTGGAGAATCGCCTAGCGGGGCCCTCACAGATACGCAGTATTTT.

The chain links TRBV7-2 to TRBJ2-7; 9 bases are a match to TRBD2. Germline CDR1 and CDR2: SGHTA and FQGNSA. The length of the CDR3 is 16 residues. After removal of 7 bases from V and 5 bases from J, the junction contained 15 bases not matched to a gene. As DNA, the CDR3 is TGTGCCAGCACCCCGGGGAGCGGGAGGTCCACCAACGAGCAGTACTTC. This encodes CASTPGSGRSTNEQYF.

This clone was observed many times. V usage is TRBV30 and J usage is TRBJ2-3; no clear D gene. Germline CDR1 and CDR2: GTSNPN and SVGIG (reference sequence). CDR3 length: 14 amino acids. V lost 3 bases and J 6 bases, leaving 16 bases between the germline ends. CDR3 residues: CAWRASPAGDTQYF. The CDR3, as DNA: TGTGCCTGGAGGGCTAGTCCGGCCGGGGATACGCAGTATTTT.

The rearrangement uses TRBV9 and TRBJ2-2, with 7 bases fitting TRBD1. This CDR3 region has 16 residues. V was clipped by 3 bases and J by 6 bases; unmatched bases: 11. Germline loops: CDR1 SGDLS, CDR2 YYNGEE. In nucleotides, the CDR3 is TGTGCCAGCAGCGAACAACAGGGGATCTTCCCCGGGGAGCTGTTTTTT. This encodes CASSEQQGIFPGELFF.

This clone came up a few times. The chain combines TRBV7-9 with TRBJ2-3; D perhaps matches TRBD1 (6 bases). This CDR3 is 15 amino acids long. Germline V gene data show CDR1 as SEHNR and CDR2 as FQNEAQ (reference sequence). V lost 4 bases to trimming and J lost 5 bases, with 16 bases between them. The CDR3 nucleotides read TGTGCCAGCAGCTCCATCCAGGGGCGGAAAGATACGCAGTATTTT. Protein product: CASSSIQGRKDTQYF.

There are a few counts of this clone. The chain has TRBV9 and TRBJ2-5, with TRBD1 matching over 9 bases. J was trimmed by 5 bases and V by 4 bases; bases with no gene match: 9. Germline CDR1 reads SGDLS; CDR2 reads YYNGEE. The CDR3 covers 15 residues. The CDR3 DNA sequence: TGTGCCAGCAGCCTTCGACAGGGGGGTTGGGAGACCCAGTACTTC. Protein product: CASSLRQGGWETQYF.

The table lists this clone with a few counts. This sequence joins TRBV29-1 and TRBJ2-3, with D perhaps given as TRBD1 or TRBD2 (5 bases each). The CDR3 spans 12 residues. The V gene lost 4 bases and the J gene lost 5 bases, with 10 bases spanning the gap. From germline, CDR1 is SQVTM and CDR2 ANQGSEA. CDR3 nucleotides: TGCAGCGTTGTTGTTGGGGGAGATACGCAGTATTTT. It yields the protein CSVVVGGDTQYF.

Many counts were recorded for this clone. J is TRBJ1-2 and V is TRBV5-6; D gene uncertain. Germline assignment: CDR1 SGHDT and CDR2 YYEEEE. CDR3 length equals 14 residues. V lost 0 bases and J lost 0, with 6 bases in between. The CDR3 reads CASSLERTNYGYTF. CDR3 nucleotide sequence: TGTGCCAGCAGCTTGGAACGGACTAACTATGGCTACACCTTC.

This clone occurred a few times. The chain couples TRBV9 to TRBJ1-5; possible D gene TRBD1, 6 bases. The V end was cut by 3 bases, the J end by 5 bases, with 15 bases between. The CDR3 covers 15 residues. Germline loops: CDR1 SGDLS, CDR2 YYNGEE. CDR3 sequence reads: CASSETPGTHQPQHF. The CDR3 DNA reads as TGTGCCAGCAGCGAGACCCCCGGGACACATCAGCCCCAGCATTTT.

This sequence joins TRBV7-6 and TRBJ2-3; 14 bases are a match to TRBD2. The CDR3 has 17 amino acids. Trimming took 3 bases from V and 7 from J; bases not matched to a gene: 9. CDR1 SGHVS and CDR2 FNYEAQ come from the germline V gene. The CDR3 spells CASSFDPGTSGGNTQYF. In DNA form, the CDR3 reads TGTGCCAGCAGCTTTGACCCCGGGACTAGCGGGGGAAATACGCAGTATTTT.

The chain employs TRBV14 and TRBJ2-1; the D is unclear. CDR1 is SGHDN, CDR2 FVKESK, per germline. V was trimmed by 1 base and J by 10 bases, leaving 11 bases between them. The CDR3 runs to 13 residues. The CDR3 region is CASSQGLPREQFF. The CDR3 DNA reads TGTGCCAGCAGCCAAGGGCTTCCACGGGAGCAGTTCTTC.

This clone was picked up a small number of times. This chain connects TRBV5-1 to TRBJ2-5; the D gene is possibly TRBD2 (6 bases). This CDR3 is 13 amino acids long. V was trimmed by 4 bases and J by 3 bases, leaving 10 bases between them. Germline V CDR1 and CDR2: SGHRS, YFSETQ. The CDR3 region has the DNA TGCGCCAGCAGCCCGGGACTCAAAGAGACCCAGTACTTC. It translates to CASSPGLKETQYF.

Only a few counts were recorded for this clone. V is TRBV7-8 and J is TRBJ2-1; 8 nucleotides agree with TRBD1. The CDR3 runs to 16 residues. Germline CDR1 reads SGHVS; CDR2 reads FQNEAQ. The J segment lost 0 bases and the V segment lost 5 bases, leaving 6 bases of the junction unmatched. The CDR3 region has the DNA TGTGCCAGCAGCCGAAAGGGACAGGTCTCCTACAATGAGCAGTTCTTC. This translates into CASSRKGQVSYNEQFF.

Ten or more counts support this clone. The rearrangement uses TRBV7-9 and TRBJ1-6, with 7 nucleotides matching TRBD1. The germline gives CDR1 SEHNR, CDR2 FQNEAQ (reference sequence). Trimming at V came to 5 bases and at J to 7 bases, leaving 5 bases not matched to a gene. The CDR3 spans 14 residues. CDR3 sequence (DNA): TGTGCCAGCAGCCAGGGACAGCCCAATTCACCCCTCCACTTT. This sequence encodes CASSQGQPNSPLHF.

The rearrangement links TRBV6-6 to TRBJ2-7, with 7 bases identical to TRBD1. Germline CDR1 and CDR2: MNHNY and SVGAGI (reference sequence). V lost 6 bases, J lost 2 bases, and 10 bases stayed unmatched. The CDR3 contains 15 residues. CDR3 region: CASRDPGTATYEQYF. CDR3 coding DNA: TGTGCCAGCAGAGACCCCGGGACAGCAACCTACGAGCAGTACTTC.

J is TRBJ2-1 and V is TRBV29-1, with a possible D match to TRBD2 (5 bases). The CDR3 has 13 amino acids. The ends were cut back, 4 bases at V and 6 bases at J, with 13 bases in the middle. Germline CDR1 and CDR2: SQVTM and ANQGSEA. This CDR3 is CSVGPRVPNEQFF. The CDR3 DNA is TGCAGCGTTGGACCGCGGGTTCCCAATGAGCAGTTCTTC.

The table lists this clone with a few counts. V and J are TRBV4-1 and TRBJ2-7; 9 bases line up with TRBD2. The germline CDR1 and CDR2 sequences are MGHRA and YSYEKL. The V segment lost 1 base and the J segment 3 bases; nucleotides outside the gene matches: 10. CDR3 length: 17 residues. This CDR3 is CASSQVPGREGSYEQYF. DNA of the CDR3: TGCGCCAGCAGCCAAGTCCCGGGGCGGGAGGGGAGCTACGAGCAGTACTTC.

This clone has only a few counts. The chain carries TRBV9 and TRBJ2-7; the D is unclear. V lost 0 bases and J 6 bases, leaving 13 bases between the germline ends. The CDR3 has 14 amino acids. From germline, CDR1 is SGDLS and CDR2 YYNGEE. This chain's CDR3 is CASSVEPLLREQYF. As DNA, the CDR3 is TGTGCCAGCAGCGTAGAACCCTTACTCCGCGAGCAGTACTTC.

This clone has only a few counts. The CDR3 sequence: CASSKGPGQINTEAFF. The CDR3 DNA reads as TGTGCCAGCAGCAAAGGCCCGGGACAGATCAACACTGAAGCTTTCTTT. The chain joins TRBV7-3 to TRBJ1-1; 7 bases are shared with TRBD1. The CDR3 covers 16 residues. Germline CDR1 SGHTA, CDR2 FQGTGA. Losses at the gene ends were 5 bases for V and 2 bases for J; bases not matched to a gene: 11. The full variable domain, completed using reference TRBV7-3 and TRBJ1-1, is GAGVSQTPSNKVTEKGKYVELRCDPISGHTALYWYRQSLGQGPEFLIYFQGTGAADDSGLPNDRFFAVRPEGSVSTLKIQRTERGDSAVYLCASSKGPGQINTEAFFGQGTRLTVV.

This clone was observed at least ten times. This sequence joins TRBV4-3 and TRBJ1-2; no reliable D call. In germline, CDR1 is LGHNA, CDR2 YSLEER. The CDR3 extends over 13 amino acids. Trimming took 0 bases from V and 11 from J, leaving 13 bases between them. DNA of the CDR3: TGCGCCAGCAGCCAAGATCGCGGTATGAGGTACACCTTC. Translation gives CASSQDRGMRYTF.

This clone was seen more than once but under ten times. The genes are TRBV4-2 and TRBJ2-2; a possible D gene is TRBD2 (7 bases). Trimming cost V 8 bases and J 5 bases, with 12 bases left between them. This CDR3 is built from 13 residues. Germline V gene lookup returns CDR1 LGHNA and CDR2 YNFKEQ. CDR3 nucleotide sequence: TGTGCCAGCGGGGGGGCCGGTACCGGGGAGCTGTTTTTT. Translated, it gives CASGGAGTGELFF.

This clone was counted only a few times. This chain joins TRBV21-1 and TRBJ2-4; the table names TRBD1, a call not compared with the DNA. TRBV21-1 represents a pseudogene. This CDR3 comprises 17 residues. Here the CDR3 DNA reads TGTGCCAGCAGCAAAGTTTCCAGAACCCTAGCCAAAAACATTCAGTACTTC. It translates to CASSKVSRTLAKNIQYF.

This clone was counted a few times. The gene calls are TRBV7-9 and TRBJ2-3, with 7 bases that match TRBD2. The V gene's germline CDR1 is SEHNR and CDR2 FQNEAQ (reference sequence). Unmatched junction bases numbered 12, after V lost 3 bases and J lost 3 bases. The CDR3 length is 17 residues. DNA for the CDR3: TGTGCCAGCAGCTTTGGTTTAACTAGCGAGGAAACAGATACGCAGTATTTT. This encodes CASSFGLTSEETDTQYF.

This clone was counted a few times. The chain carries TRBV27 and TRBJ2-3; 8 bases are shared with TRBD2. Germline trimming cut 3 bases from V and 5 bases from J; bases unmatched to any gene: 13. The CDR3 loop spans 17 amino acids. From germline, CDR1 is MNHEY and CDR2 SMNVEV (reference sequence). CDR3 in DNA: TGTGCCAGCAGTTTTGGACTGAGCGGGAGCCCTATAGATACGCAGTATTTT. As protein: CASSFGLSGSPIDTQYF.

This clone was seen a few times. The chain links TRBV7-9 to TRBJ2-3; D not resolved. V lost 3 bases, J lost 1 base, and 11 bases lay in between. Germline-derived CDR1 and CDR2 are SEHNR and FQNEAQ (reference sequence). The CDR3 is made up of 15 amino acids. CDR3 residues: CASSFFRQGTDTQYF. The CDR3 DNA is TGTGCCAGCAGCTTCTTCCGGCAGGGCACAGATACGCAGTATTTT.